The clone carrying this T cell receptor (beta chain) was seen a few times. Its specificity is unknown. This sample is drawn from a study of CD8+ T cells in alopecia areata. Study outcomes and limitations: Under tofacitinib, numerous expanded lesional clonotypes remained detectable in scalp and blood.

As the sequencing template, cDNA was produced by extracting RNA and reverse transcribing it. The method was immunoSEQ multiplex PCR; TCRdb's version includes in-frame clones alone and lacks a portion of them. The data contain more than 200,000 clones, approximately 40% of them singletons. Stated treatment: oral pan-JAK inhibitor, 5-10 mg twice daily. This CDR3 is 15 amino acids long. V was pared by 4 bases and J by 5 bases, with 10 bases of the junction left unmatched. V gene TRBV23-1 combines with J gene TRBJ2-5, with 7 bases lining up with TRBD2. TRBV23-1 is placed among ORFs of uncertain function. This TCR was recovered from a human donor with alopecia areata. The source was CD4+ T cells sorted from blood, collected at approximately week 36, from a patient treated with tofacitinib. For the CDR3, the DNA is TGCGCCAGCAGTCGAGAGGGAGGGCCGGGTGAGACCCAGTACTTC. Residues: CASSREGGPGETQYF.